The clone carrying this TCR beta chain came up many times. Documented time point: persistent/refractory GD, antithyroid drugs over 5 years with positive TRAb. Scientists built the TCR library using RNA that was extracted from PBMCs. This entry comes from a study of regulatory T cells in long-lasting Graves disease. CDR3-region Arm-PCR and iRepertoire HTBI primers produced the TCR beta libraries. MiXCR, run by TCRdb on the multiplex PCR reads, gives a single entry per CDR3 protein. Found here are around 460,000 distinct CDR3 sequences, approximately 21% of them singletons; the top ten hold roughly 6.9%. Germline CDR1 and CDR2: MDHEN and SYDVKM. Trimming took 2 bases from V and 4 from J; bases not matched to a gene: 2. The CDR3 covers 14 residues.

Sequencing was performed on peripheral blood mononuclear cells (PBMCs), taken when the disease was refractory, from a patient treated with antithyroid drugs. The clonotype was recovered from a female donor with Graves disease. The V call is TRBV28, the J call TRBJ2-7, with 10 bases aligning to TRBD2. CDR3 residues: CASSLIAGGYEQYF. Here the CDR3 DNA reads TGTGCCAGCAGTTTAATAGCGGGAGGTTACGAGCAGTACTTC.